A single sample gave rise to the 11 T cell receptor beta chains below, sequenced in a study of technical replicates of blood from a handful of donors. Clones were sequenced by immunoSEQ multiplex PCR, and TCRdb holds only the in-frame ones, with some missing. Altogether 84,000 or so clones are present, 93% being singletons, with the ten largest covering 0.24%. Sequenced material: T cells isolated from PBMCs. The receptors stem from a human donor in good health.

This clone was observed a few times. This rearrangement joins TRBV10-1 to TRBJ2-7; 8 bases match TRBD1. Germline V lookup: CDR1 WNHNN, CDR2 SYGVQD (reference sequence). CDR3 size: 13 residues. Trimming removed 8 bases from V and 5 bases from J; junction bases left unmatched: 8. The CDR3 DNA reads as TGCGCCAGCGGCCGCAGGGGGCATGACGAGCAGTACTTC. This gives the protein CASGRRGHDEQYF.

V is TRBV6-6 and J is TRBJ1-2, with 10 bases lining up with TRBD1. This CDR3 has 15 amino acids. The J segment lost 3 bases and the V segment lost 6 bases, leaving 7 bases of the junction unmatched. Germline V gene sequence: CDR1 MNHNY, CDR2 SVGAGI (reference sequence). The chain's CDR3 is CASSKTGTGDYGYTF. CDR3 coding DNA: TGTGCCAGCAGCAAAACCGGGACAGGGGACTATGGCTACACCTTC.

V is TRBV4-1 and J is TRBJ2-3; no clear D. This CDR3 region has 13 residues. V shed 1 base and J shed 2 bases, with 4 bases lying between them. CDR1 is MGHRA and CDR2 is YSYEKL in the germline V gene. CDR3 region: CASSQAYTDTQYF. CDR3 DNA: TGCGCCAGCAGCCAAGCTTACACAGATACGCAGTATTTT.

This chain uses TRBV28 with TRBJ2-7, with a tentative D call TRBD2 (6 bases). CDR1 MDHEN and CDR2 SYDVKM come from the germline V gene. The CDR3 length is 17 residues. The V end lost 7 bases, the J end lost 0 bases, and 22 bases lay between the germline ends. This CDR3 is CASISWGFGGNSYEQYF. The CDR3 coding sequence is TGTGCCAGCATCTCCTGGGGGTTTGGGGGGAACTCCTACGAGCAGTACTTC. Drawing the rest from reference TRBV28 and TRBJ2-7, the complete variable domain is DVKVTQSSRYLVKRTGEKVFLECVQDMDHENMFWYRQDPGLGLRLIYFSYDVKMKEKGDIPEGYSVSREKKERFSLILESASTNQTSMYLCASISWGFGGNSYEQYFGPGTRLTVT.

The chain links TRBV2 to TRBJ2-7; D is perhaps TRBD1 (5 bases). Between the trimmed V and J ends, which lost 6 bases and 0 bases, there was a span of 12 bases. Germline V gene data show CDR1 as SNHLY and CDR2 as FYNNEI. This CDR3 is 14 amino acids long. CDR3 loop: CASRDGHYSYEQYF. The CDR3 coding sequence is TGTGCCAGCAGGGACGGACACTACTCCTACGAGCAGTACTTC.

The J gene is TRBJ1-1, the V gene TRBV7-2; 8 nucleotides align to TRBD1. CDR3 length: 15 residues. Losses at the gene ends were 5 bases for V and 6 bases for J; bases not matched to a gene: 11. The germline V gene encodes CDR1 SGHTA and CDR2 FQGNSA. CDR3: CASSLTWQGAAEAFF. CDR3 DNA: TGTGCCAGCAGCCTCACGTGGCAGGGGGCCGCTGAAGCTTTCTTT. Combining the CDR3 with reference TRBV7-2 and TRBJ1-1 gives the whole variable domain GAGVSQSPSNKVTEKGKDVELRCDPISGHTALYWYRQSLGQGLEFLIYFQGNSAPDKSGLPSDRFSAERTGGSVSTLTIQRTQQEDSAVYLCASSLTWQGAAEAFFGQGTRLTVV.

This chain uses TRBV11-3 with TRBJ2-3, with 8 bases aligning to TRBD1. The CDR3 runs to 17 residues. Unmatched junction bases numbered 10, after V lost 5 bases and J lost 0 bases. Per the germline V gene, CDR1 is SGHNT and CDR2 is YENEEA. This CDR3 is CASSETATGGSTDTQYF. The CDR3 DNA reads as TGTGCCAGCAGCGAAACCGCAACAGGGGGTAGCACAGATACGCAGTATTTT.

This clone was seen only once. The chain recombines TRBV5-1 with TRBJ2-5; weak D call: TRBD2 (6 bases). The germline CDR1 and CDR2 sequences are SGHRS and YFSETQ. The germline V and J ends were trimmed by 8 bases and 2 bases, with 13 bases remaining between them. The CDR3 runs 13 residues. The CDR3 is CASCWDFQETQYF. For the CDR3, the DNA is TGCGCCAGTTGTTGGGACTTTCAAGAGACCCAGTACTTC.

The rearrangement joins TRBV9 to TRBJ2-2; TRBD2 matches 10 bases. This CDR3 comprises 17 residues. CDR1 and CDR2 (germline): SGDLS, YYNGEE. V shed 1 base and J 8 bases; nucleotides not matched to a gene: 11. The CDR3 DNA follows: TGTGCCAGCAGCGTATCTGGTAGCGGGGGGAAGCAAGGGGAGCTGTTTTTT. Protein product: CASSVSGSGGKQGELFF.

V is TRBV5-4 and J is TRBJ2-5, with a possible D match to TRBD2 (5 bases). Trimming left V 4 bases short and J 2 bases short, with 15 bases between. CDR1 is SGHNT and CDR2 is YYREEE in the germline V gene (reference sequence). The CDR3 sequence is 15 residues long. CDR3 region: CASSLVGTGQETQYF. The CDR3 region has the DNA TGTGCCAGCAGCCTGGTGGGTACGGGACAAGAGACCCAGTACTTC. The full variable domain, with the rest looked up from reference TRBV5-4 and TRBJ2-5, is ETGVTQSPTHLIKTRGQQVTLRCSSQSGHNTVSWYQQALGQGPQFIFQYYREEENGRGNFPPRFSGLQFPNYSSELNVNALELDDSALYLCASSLVGTGQETQYFGPGTRLLVL.

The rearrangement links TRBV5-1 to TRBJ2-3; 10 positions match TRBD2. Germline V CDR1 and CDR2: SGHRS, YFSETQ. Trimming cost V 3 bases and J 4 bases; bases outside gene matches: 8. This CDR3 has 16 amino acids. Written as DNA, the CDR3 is TGCGCCAGCAGCTATGCTAGCGGGGGTCCGGCAGATACGCAGTATTTT. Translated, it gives CASSYASGGPADTQYF.